These 26 T cell receptor beta chains were all obtained from the same sample, sequenced in a study of CD8+CD57+ T cells in acquired aplastic anemia. Profiling of TCR beta VDJ combinations and CDR3 sequences used genomic DNA as template. TCRdb ran MiXCR on the reads and lists one entry per CDR3 protein. The sample shows about 180,000 distinct CDR3 sequences, roughly 63% of them seen only once. Patients chosen for sequencing had CD8+CD57+ cells that had expanded, as shown by flow cytometry. The material sequenced was sorted CD4+, CD8+, or CD8+CD57+ T cells (not recorded which) from PBMCs. The receptors were sampled from a human donor with aplastic anemia.

About this clonotype itself: A clone one base away is much larger, so this may be a read error. The conserved phenylalanine or tryptophan normally closing the CDR3 is absent here, so this likely arose from a read error. This sequence joins TRBV2 and TRBJ2-7, with a possible D match to TRBD2 (5 bases). V gave up 4 bases and J gave up 5 bases, with 6 bases separating them. The germline gives CDR1 SNHLY, CDR2 FYNNEI. This CDR3 contains 11 residues. The chain's CDR3 is CASSVRDEQYL. CDR3 bases: TGTGCCAGCAGTGTGAGGGACGAGCAGTACTTA.

The rearrangement uses TRBV24-1 and TRBJ2-1; D tentatively fits TRBD1 or TRBD2 (5 bases each). CDR1 KGHDR and CDR2 SFDVKD come from the germline V gene. The CDR3 sequence is 14 residues long. Trimming cost V 4 bases and J 10 bases, with 16 bases left between them. CDR3 DNA sequence: TGTGCCACCAGTGACCCATCTGGGGGACGGGAGCAGTTCTTC. This sequence encodes CATSDPSGGREQFF.

The CDR3 DNA reads as TGTGCCAGCAGCGGGGGGGACAGGGTCACTGAAGCTTTCTTT. Its protein is CASSGGDRVTEAFF. The chain combines TRBV7-9 with TRBJ1-1; 9 bases line up with TRBD1. The CDR3 runs 14 residues. V was clipped by 5 bases and J by 4 bases; unmatched bases: 5. Germline CDR1 is SEHNR and CDR2 is FQNEAQ (reference sequence).

V is TRBV19 and J is TRBJ1-1; D remains ambiguous. The CDR3 length is 15 residues. The germline V and J ends were trimmed by 1 base and 2 bases, with 11 bases remaining between them. Germline V gives CDR1 LNHDA, CDR2 SQIVND (reference sequence). DNA of the CDR3: TGTGCCAGTAGTATAGTGGCGGGTTCCAACACTGAAGCTTTCTTT. Protein: CASSIVAGSNTEAFF.

CDR3 amino acids: CASSQEGTNEKLFF. DNA for the CDR3: TGTGCCAGCAGCCAAGAGGGAACTAATGAAAAACTGTTTTTT. The chain carries TRBV14 and TRBJ1-4; D is unclear. Germline CDR1 reads SGHDN; CDR2 reads FVKESK. The V end was cut by 0 bases, the J end by 1 base, with 3 bases between. The CDR3 runs to 14 residues. The full variable domain, rest sourced from reference TRBV14 and TRBJ1-4, is EAGVTQFPSHSVIEKGQTVTLRCDPISGHDNLYWYRRVMGKEIKFLLHFVKESKQDESGMPNNRFLAERTGGTYSTLKVQPAELEDSGVYFCASSQEGTNEKLFFGSGTQLSVL.

V gene TRBV10-3 combines with J gene TRBJ1-2; possible D gene TRBD1, 5 bases. Germline-derived CDR1 and CDR2 are ENHRY and SYGVKD. V was shortened by 2 bases and J by 0 bases, with 10 bases between the two germline ends. The CDR3 covers 15 residues. In nucleotides, the CDR3 is TGTGCCATCAGTGAGACAGGCGCTCCTAACTATGGCTACACCTTC. It yields the protein CAISETGAPNYGYTF.

The J gene is TRBJ2-3, the V gene TRBV6-2 or TRBV6-3; 9 bases match TRBD2. After removal of 5 bases from V and 4 bases from J, the junction contained 10 bases not matched to a gene. This CDR3 spans 16 amino acids. The germline V gene encodes CDR1 MNHEY and CDR2 SVGEGT. CDR3 protein: CASSLWGAGGSDTQYF. DNA of the CDR3: TGTGCCAGCAGTCTCTGGGGAGCGGGGGGTTCAGATACGCAGTATTTT.

The chain joins TRBV5-4 to TRBJ2-1; 9 bases map to TRBD1. The CDR3 consists of 16 residues. The germline gives CDR1 SGHNT, CDR2 YYREEE (reference sequence). With 5 bases clipped from V and 5 bases from J, the junction kept 11 bases outside the gene matches. The DNA of the CDR3 is TGTGCCAGCAGTTGGGAGGGGACAGGGAGCCACAATGAGCAGTTCTTC. This gives the protein CASSWEGTGSHNEQFF.

In its sample, this clonotype was seen many times. This rearrangement joins TRBV12-3 or TRBV12-4 to TRBJ2-2; D perhaps matches TRBD2 (7 bases). Trimming removed 6 bases at V and 7 bases at J, with 18 bases between. This CDR3 has 15 residues. Written as DNA, the CDR3 is TGTGCCAGCAGCCCGCTAGGGGGGAGGGGCGGGGAGCTGTTTTTT. Translation gives CASSPLGGRGGELFF.

The gene calls are TRBV7-2 and TRBJ1-1, with D tentatively TRBD1 (6 bases). Germline CDR1 and CDR2: SGHTA and FQGNSA. This CDR3 contains 14 residues. Trimming stripped 3 bases from V and 1 base from J, with 9 bases between. CDR3 protein: CASSLETGNTEAFF. CDR3 in DNA: TGTGCCAGCAGCTTGGAGACAGGGAACACTGAAGCTTTCTTT.

This clonotype appeared a single time. This sequence joins TRBV7-8 and TRBJ2-7, with TRBD2 matching over 14 bases. CDR1 SGHVS and CDR2 FQNEAQ come from the germline V gene. Unmatched junction bases numbered 6, after V lost 5 bases and J lost 6 bases. The CDR3 spans 15 residues. CDR3 protein: CASSHGLAGGSEQYF. In nucleotides, the CDR3 is TGTGCCAGCAGCCACGGACTAGCGGGAGGAAGCGAGCAGTACTTC.

This clonotype was found many times. The chain joins TRBV5-1 to TRBJ1-1; perhaps TRBD1 as D (5 bases). Trimming took 0 bases from V and 1 from J, leaving 10 bases between them. Germline CDR1 SGHRS, CDR2 YFSETQ. CDR3 size: 15 residues. The CDR3 loop is CASSLETAPNTEAFF. The CDR3 nucleotides read TGCGCCAGCAGCTTGGAGACAGCGCCGAACACTGAAGCTTTCTTT.

The CDR3 here is CASSQDGIIQETQYF. CDR3 nucleotide sequence: TGCGCCAGCAGCCAAGACGGTATCATCCAAGAGACCCAGTACTTC. J is TRBJ2-5 and V is TRBV4-1, with D uncertain. V was pared by 0 bases and J by 1 base, with 9 bases between. In germline, CDR1 is MGHRA, CDR2 YSYEKL. This CDR3 has 15 residues.

The V call is TRBV27, the J call TRBJ2-3; 8 bases are shared with TRBD2. The V and J ends lost 5 bases and 2 bases, in that order; junction bases with no gene match: 9. Germline V gives CDR1 MNHEY, CDR2 SMNVEV (reference sequence). The CDR3 is made up of 16 amino acids. CDR3 DNA sequence: TGTGCCAGCAGTCACAGGCGGGGGGACGCCACAGATACGCAGTATTTT. Encoded protein: CASSHRRGDATDTQYF.

The rearrangement joins TRBV5-1 to TRBJ2-1; 7 positions agree with TRBD1. CDR3 length: 12 residues. Germline V gene data show CDR1 as SGHRS and CDR2 as YFSETQ. The V gene end was trimmed by 7 bases and the J gene end by 8 bases; junction bases not matched to a gene: 6. CDR3 in amino acids: CASRDRVDEQFF. Written as DNA, the CDR3 is TGCGCCAGCCGAGACAGGGTTGATGAGCAGTTCTTC.

The genes are TRBV15 and TRBJ1-6; D call uncertain. CDR1 is LNHNV, CDR2 YYDKDF, per germline (reference sequence). The CDR3 is 15 amino acids. Trimming pared 1 base from V and 1 base from J, leaving 5 bases between. The CDR3 sequence is CATSRGLSYNSPLHF. The CDR3 DNA sequence: TGTGCCACCAGCAGAGGGTTGTCCTATAATTCACCCCTCCACTTT.

The genes are TRBV12-5 and TRBJ2-2; 9 bases are a match to TRBD1. The germline gives CDR1 LGHNT, CDR2 FRNRAP. This CDR3 has 14 amino acids. Here the CDR3 DNA reads TGTGCCAGCAGTTTCGGGACAGGGATCGGGGAGCTGTTTTTT. It yields the protein CASSFGTGIGELFF. The full variable domain, in which reference TRBV12-5 and TRBJ2-2 provide the parts outside the CDR3, is DARVTQTPRHKVTEMGQEVTMRCQPILGHNTVFWYRQTMMQGLELLAYFRNRAPLDDSGMPKDRFSAEMPDATLATLKIQPSEPRDSAVYFCASSFGTGIGELFFGEGSRLTVL.

This clonotype has at least ten counts. J is TRBJ1-1 and V is TRBV27; D is ambiguous. This CDR3 is 12 amino acids long. Trimming removed 5 bases from V and 5 bases from J, with 9 bases in between. Per the germline V gene, CDR1 is MNHEY and CDR2 is SMNVEV (reference sequence). CDR3 DNA: TGTGCCAGCAGTCCCCAATTGACTGAAGCTTTCTTT. It codes for CASSPQLTEAFF.

This chain uses TRBV7-2 with TRBJ1-6, with 8 bases that match TRBD1. V shed 9 bases and J 9 bases; nucleotides not matched to a gene: 4. The length of the CDR3 is 12 residues. Germline CDR1 and CDR2: SGHTA and FQGNSA. The CDR3 loop reads CASTDRGSPLHF. The CDR3 coding sequence is TGTGCCAGTACCGACAGGGGTTCACCCCTCCACTTT.

V gene TRBV12-3 or TRBV12-4 combines with J gene TRBJ2-6, with 7 bases matching TRBD1. The CDR3 covers 15 residues. The V gene end was trimmed by 7 bases and the J gene end by 6 bases; junction bases not matched to a gene: 9. As DNA, the CDR3 is TGTGCCAGCAAACAGACAGGGTTAGAGGCCAACGTCCTGACTTTC. Amino acids: CASKQTGLEANVLTF.

The chain uses TRBV7-9 and TRBJ2-7; 9 bases fit TRBD1. The V gene end was trimmed by 3 bases and the J gene end by 3 bases; junction bases not matched to a gene: 6. CDR3 size: 15 residues. Germline CDR1 is SEHNR and CDR2 is FQNEAQ (reference sequence). The CDR3 is CASSLGQGQGYEQYF. Here the CDR3 DNA reads TGTGCCAGCAGCTTGGGGCAGGGACAGGGCTACGAGCAGTACTTC.

V gene TRBV7-2 combines with J gene TRBJ2-1, with D maybe TRBD2 (6 bases). The CDR3 has 12 residues. Germline V CDR1 and CDR2: SGHTA, FQGNSA. The V end lost 4 bases, the J end lost 11 bases, and 12 bases lay between the germline ends. CDR3 sequence: CASSSPGLQQFF. The CDR3 nucleotides are TGTGCCAGCAGCTCGCCGGGACTCCAGCAGTTCTTC.

This clonotype showed up just a few times. Being one base from a much bigger clone, this may be a read error. The V call is TRBV9, the J call TRBJ1-4; weak D call: TRBD1 (6 bases). The CDR3 runs 15 residues. Germline CDR1 reads SGDLS; CDR2 reads YYNGEE. The CDR3 bases are TGTGCCAGCAGCGTTGCGGACAGCGGAGACGAAAAACTGGTTTTT. Its protein product is CASSVADSGDEKLVF.

V and J are TRBV2 and TRBJ1-1; no clear D. Germline loops: CDR1 SNHLY, CDR2 FYNNEI. The CDR3 totals 13 residues. V was pared by 8 bases and J by 4 bases, with 14 bases between. CDR3 in DNA: TGTGCCAGCGGCGGACCCAGGAGCACTGAAGCTTTCTTT. This codes for CASGGPRSTEAFF. Variable domain in full (rest from reference TRBV2 and TRBJ1-1): EPEVTQTPSHQVTQMGQEVILRCVPISNHLYFYWYRQILGQKVEFLVSFYNNEISEKSEIFDDQFSVERPDGSNFTLKIRSTKLEDSAMYFCASGGPRSTEAFFGQGTRLTVV.

About this clonotype: The junction differs from germline at one of its ends, possibly a read error. V is TRBV15 and J is TRBJ2-2, with D possibly called TRBD1 or TRBD2 (5 bases each). Germline V CDR1 and CDR2: LNHNV, YYDKDF (reference sequence). The CDR3 length is 15 residues. The CDR3 DNA is TGTGCCACCGGTACTGGGGCGCTTAGCACCGGGGAGCGGTTTTTT. It encodes CATGTGALSTGERFF.

The J gene is TRBJ2-2, the V gene TRBV7-8; D is undetermined. Germline V lookup: CDR1 SGHVS, CDR2 FQNEAQ. This CDR3 has 16 amino acids. V gave up 4 bases and J gave up 1 base, with 13 bases separating them. The CDR3 is CASSSSTAMNTGELFF. As DNA, the CDR3 is TGTGCCAGCAGCTCAAGTACAGCGATGAACACCGGGGAGCTGTTTTTT.